This T cell receptor beta chain came from a study of T cell responses to AZD1222 COVID-19 vaccine. Across the study: Second-dose intervals near 4 or 12 weeks were combined.

Remarks on this clone: What it recognizes is unknown.

This CDR3 region has 17 residues. The germline V gene has CDR1 SGHNT and CDR2 YENEEA. J gave up 1 base and V 5 bases, and 9 bases lay outside the gene matches. Study-wide points: There were vaccine-associated CD4 TCRs across spike, dominant at 160-218 and 743-854. Breadth and depth of Spike-specific TCRs rose after two AZD1222 doses. It should be noted that donors were predominantly white British and more often female, and clonal diversity was possibly underestimated.

The repertoire was sequenced with immunoSEQ multiplex PCR; TCRdb's copy has only in-frame clones and lacks some. The sample lists roughly 150,000 clones, around 92% occurring once. The TCR was taken from an adult in good health. The chain links TRBV11-3 to TRBJ1-3; TRBD1 aligns across 9 bases. Sequencing was performed on peripheral blood, taken on day 0 of AZD1222 vaccination. The CDR3 sequence: CASSVCRDRESGNTIYF. CDR3 bases: TGTGCCAGCAGCGTTTGCCGGGACAGGGAGTCTGGAAACACCATATATTTT.